These T cell receptor beta chains were read from a single sample in a study of blood T cell repertoires in COVID-19. Sequenced by immunoSEQ multiplex PCR; TCRdb stores in-frame clones only, minus some. Of more than 350,000 clones in the sample, approximately 87% are singletons; the top ten hold 10%. Sequencing was carried out using peripheral blood. The receptors here all came from a woman aged 25-40 years with COVID-19, enrolled during active disease. CDR3s include the opening cysteine and the closing phenylalanine or tryptophan. A D gene is named only where the DNA matches it firmly. Rows give clone size only sometimes, using once, few, many, or a class for an expanded clone.

clone_size,j_call,d_call,v_call,cdr3_nt,cdr3_aa
.,TRBJ1-1,TRBD1,TRBV7-8,TGTGCCAGCAGCTTAACAGGGGTCACTGAAGCTTTCTTT,CASSLTGVTEAFF
.,TRBJ2-7,TRBD2,TRBV7-2,TGTGCCAGCAGCCGGACTAGCGGGACCTCCTACGAGCAGTACTTC,CASSRTSGTSYEQYF
.,TRBJ2-7,TRBD1,TRBV2,TGTGCCAGCAGTCGCCGGGACAGCGTCTACGAGCAGTACTTC,CASSRRDSVYEQYF
.,TRBJ1-5,TRBD1,TRBV9,TGTGCCAGCAGCCCCGGACAGGGAAGCAATCAGCCCCAGCATTTT,CASSPGQGSNQPQHF
.,TRBJ1-5,.,TRBV1,TGCACCAGCAGCCAAGATCTGCCGCATCAGGATCAGCCCCAGCATTTT,CTSSQDLPHQDQPQHF
.,TRBJ2-6,.,TRBV28,TGTGCCAGCAGTTGGTATGAGACAGGATCGGCCTCTGGGGCCAACGTCCTGACTTTC,CASSWYETGSASGANVLTF
once,TRBJ1-1,TRBD1,TRBV28,TGTGCCAGCAGTAAGGGGGCGGTGAACACTGAAGCTTTCTTT,CASSKGAVNTEAFF
.,TRBJ2-7,TRBD2,TRBV6-5,TGTGCCAGCAGTCCTGGGAGGGTCAACAACGAGCAGTACTTC,CASSPGRVNNEQYF
few,TRBJ2-3,TRBD2,TRBV10-2,TGCGCCAGCAGTGAGAAGCGGGGTAATACGCAGTATTTT,CASSEKRGNTQYF
.,TRBJ2-1,.,TRBV11-3,TGTGCCAGCAGCTTTGGTCGCGGGACCTACAATGAGCAGTTCTTC,CASSFGRGTYNEQFF
.,TRBJ2-1,TRBD2,TRBV5-1,TGCGCCAGCAGCTTCGGACTAGCGACTAGCTCCTACAATGAGCAGTTCTTC,CASSFGLATSSYNEQFF
.,TRBJ2-7,TRBD2,TRBV2,TGTGCCAGCGTACTAGCGGGAGTATACGAGCAGTACTTC,CASVLAGVYEQYF
.,TRBJ2-7,TRBD2,TRBV6-2/TRBV6-3,TGTGCCAGCAGCAGCGGGGGGCGAGGGCGAGCCTACGAGCAGTACTTC,CASSSGGRGRAYEQYF
.,TRBJ1-6,.,TRBV7-3,TGTGCCAGCAGCTATCTCCGACAGTATCGTAATTCACCCCTCCACTTT,CASSYLRQYRNSPLHF
.,TRBJ1-1,.,TRBV30,TGTGCCTGGAGCCCCCAAACAGGGCACACTGAAGCTTTCTTT,CAWSPQTGHTEAFF
.,TRBJ2-7,.,TRBV2,TGTGCCAGCAGTGAAGCGCGGGTGGGTGAGCAGTACTTC,CASSEARVGEQYF
.,TRBJ1-2,TRBD1,TRBV30,TGTGCCTGGAGTCTAGGGGGCCTCAATGGCTACACCTTC,CAWSLGGLNGYTF
.,TRBJ2-5,.,TRBV6-1,TGTGCCAGCAGTGAACAGGCCGGTGGAGAGACCCAGTACTTC,CASSEQAGGETQYF
few,TRBJ2-1,TRBD1,TRBV6-2/TRBV6-3,TGTGCCAGCAGTCACGGGGACAGGGCCTACAATGAGCAGTTCTTC,CASSHGDRAYNEQFF
.,TRBJ2-2,TRBD1,TRBV18,TGTGCCAGCCAAGTTGCCGGGACAGGTTCCGGCGGGGAGCTGTTTTTT,CASQVAGTGSGGELFF
.,TRBJ1-6,.,TRBV30,TGTGCCTGCCACTCCCGGGATCGAAATTCACCCCTCCACTTT,CACHSRDRNSPLHF
once,TRBJ2-3,TRBD2,TRBV29-1,TGCAGCGCCGTAGCGGGAGTTGCAGATACGCAGTATTTT,CSAVAGVADTQYF
.,TRBJ2-3,TRBD2,TRBV24-1,TGTGCCAGTAGCGGGGTGGGCACAGATACGCAGTATTTT,CASSGVGTDTQYF